Listed below are T cell receptor beta chains from one sample, sequenced in a study of CD8+ T cells in alopecia areata. TCRdb's table, derived via immunoSEQ multiplex PCR, lists solely in-frame clones and lacks some. The sample holds 100,000 to 150,000 clones, about 47% seen once. The sample here was CD8+ T cells sorted from blood, taken at week 0. Receptors were obtained from a human donor with alopecia areata. Each CDR3 is given without its conserved first and last residue. Each record gives: CDR3 protein, D gene, J gene, V gene. The D gene is left open where the match is weak.

CDR3aa: ASSAEANYGYT
d_gene: -
j_gene: TRBJ1-2
v_gene: TRBV4-1

CDR3aa: ASSTSGFHEGNTIY
d_gene: -
j_gene: TRBJ1-3
v_gene: TRBV5-1

CDR3aa: ASSFVGVSYEQY
d_gene: -
j_gene: TRBJ2-7
v_gene: TRBV11-1

CDR3aa: ASSQDGGAGELF
d_gene: -
j_gene: TRBJ2-2
v_gene: TRBV4-1

CDR3aa: ASSARQGGLDEQF
d_gene: TRBD1
j_gene: TRBJ2-1
v_gene: TRBV9

CDR3aa: ASSVGASSYNEQF
d_gene: -
j_gene: TRBJ2-1
v_gene: TRBV9

CDR3aa: ASSSGNIHEQY
d_gene: -
j_gene: TRBJ2-7
v_gene: TRBV7-9

CDR3aa: ASSSHPWGSLTDTQY
d_gene: -
j_gene: TRBJ2-3
v_gene: TRBV27

CDR3aa: ARESNTEAF
d_gene: -
j_gene: TRBJ1-1
v_gene: TRBV30

CDR3aa: AWSLGGGAF
d_gene: -
j_gene: TRBJ1-1
v_gene: TRBV30